Below are 23 T cell receptor beta chains sequenced from a single sample in a study of early T cells in non-severe SARS-CoV-2 infection. In TCRdb, the 5' RACE reads were re-called with MiXCR into one record per CDR3 protein. In the table there are roughly 67,000 distinct CDR3 sequences, 10% to 15% of which are singletons. The sample comprised whole blood. These receptors were obtained from an adult who was a healthcare worker with PCR-confirmed SARS-CoV-2 infection or an uninfected control (not recorded which).

This clonotype was observed many times. The chain employs TRBV11-2 and TRBJ2-1; no clear D gene. This CDR3 contains 15 residues. V was clipped by 5 bases and J by 6 bases, with 17 bases between them. The germline gives CDR1 SGHAT, CDR2 FQNNGV. The chain's CDR3 is CASSRLWTRRNEQFF. Written as DNA, the CDR3 is TGTGCCAGCAGCCGCCTTTGGACGAGGCGCAATGAGCAGTTCTTC.

The V call is TRBV7-6, the J call TRBJ2-1; the D gene is possibly TRBD1 (7 bases). The CDR3 consists of 17 residues. The V end lost 4 bases, the J end lost 0 bases, and 16 bases lay between the germline ends. The germline V gene has CDR1 SGHVS and CDR2 FNYEAQ. The CDR3 protein is CASSSFAGQSSYNEQFF. DNA of the CDR3: TGTGCCAGCAGCTCTTTCGCGGGACAGAGCTCCTACAATGAGCAGTTCTTC.

The chain combines TRBV9 with TRBJ1-6; D is unresolved. The V gene's germline CDR1 is SGDLS and CDR2 YYNGEE. Trimming took 0 bases from V and 7 from J, leaving 2 bases between them. The CDR3 is 12 amino acids. CDR3 nucleotides: TGTGCCAGCAGCGTAGCCAATTCACCCCTCCACTTT. Translation: CASSVANSPLHF.

This clonotype was seen many times. The chain has TRBV12-5 and TRBJ1-2; 7 bases match TRBD1. The CDR3 is 13 residues long. V lost 3 bases, J lost 10 bases, and 8 bases stayed unmatched. From germline, CDR1 is LGHNT and CDR2 FRNRAP. CDR3 region: CASGLDGTVDYTF. The CDR3 region has the DNA TGTGCTAGTGGTTTAGACGGGACAGTTGACTACACCTTC.

The CDR3 DNA reads as TGTGCCAGCAGTCCCGCCGGGGGTGGCAATCAGCCCCAGCATTTT. Amino acid sequence: CASSPAGGGNQPQHF. V usage is TRBV28 and J usage is TRBJ1-5; D is possibly TRBD1 (5 bases). Germline-derived CDR1 and CDR2 are MDHEN and SYDVKM. V lost 5 bases and J lost 2, with 13 bases in between. This CDR3 has 15 residues.

This clonotype was seen at least ten times. V usage is TRBV11-2 and J usage is TRBJ2-2; tentatively, D is TRBD2 (6 bases). The V gene's germline CDR1 is SGHAT and CDR2 FQNNGV. This CDR3 has 15 amino acids. V was pared by 0 bases and J by 1 base, with 6 bases between. The DNA of the CDR3 is TGTGCCAGCAGCTTAGACGGGGGGAACACCGGGGAGCTGTTTTTT. Residues: CASSLDGGNTGELFF.

The rearrangement joins TRBV15 to TRBJ2-5; TRBD2 is a possible D gene (6 bases). V shed 5 bases and J shed 1 base, with 17 bases lying between them. The CDR3 loop spans 16 amino acids. Germline V gene data show CDR1 as LNHNV and CDR2 as YYDKDF (reference sequence). CDR3 region: CATSPLRGSSQETQYF. Written as DNA, the CDR3 is TGTGCCACCAGCCCCCTACGGGGGTCCTCCCAAGAGACCCAGTACTTC.

This clonotype showed up many times. The chain links TRBV7-2 to TRBJ1-1, with D possibly matching TRBD1 (6 bases). Germline CDR1 is SGHTA and CDR2 is FQGNSA. V was trimmed by 6 bases and J by 9 bases, leaving 11 bases between them. This CDR3 contains 11 residues. CDR3 in DNA: TGTGCCAGCAGACCCGACAGGAAAGCTTTCTTT. This sequence encodes CASRPDRKAFF.

This chain uses TRBV25-1 with TRBJ2-1, with 7 bases lining up with TRBD2. CDR3 length equals 14 residues. Germline CDR1 reads MGHDK; CDR2 reads SYGVNS. Trimming removed 4 bases from V and 7 bases from J; junction bases left unmatched: 7. In nucleotides, the CDR3 is TGTGCCAGCAGTGTTACAACCGGGGGGAATGAGCAGTTCTTC. It yields the protein CASSVTTGGNEQFF.

This clonotype has only a few counts. J is TRBJ1-2 and V is TRBV12-3 or TRBV12-4; 9 positions agree with TRBD1. With V trimmed by 7 bases and J by 8 bases, 20 bases remained unmatched. The CDR3 is 17 residues long. The CDR3 is CASTPTLGQGATWGYTF. CDR3 nucleotides: TGTGCCAGCACCCCGACCCTGGGACAGGGCGCGACATGGGGCTACACCTTC.

In this sample, this clonotype turned up many times. The rearrangement uses TRBV4-1 and TRBJ2-5; TRBD2 might be the D (7 bases). CDR1 MGHRA and CDR2 YSYEKL come from the germline V gene. The V end lost 4 bases, the J end lost 2 bases, and 14 bases lay between the germline ends. This CDR3 contains 15 residues. The CDR3, as DNA: TGCGCCAGCAGCCGCGGGGGCGAGGGGCAAGAGACCCAGTACTTC. Amino acids: CASSRGGEGQETQYF.

In this sample, this clonotype turned up a few times. This rearrangement joins TRBV7-2 to TRBJ1-1; D perhaps matches TRBD1 (5 bases). V was shortened by 5 bases and J by 3 bases, with 10 bases between the two germline ends. Looked up from germline, CDR1 is SGHTA and CDR2 is FQGNSA. The CDR3 covers 13 residues. The CDR3 DNA reads TGTGCCAGCAGCCCCAGGGCCGACACTGAAGCTTTCTTT. It yields the protein CASSPRADTEAFF. Filled out from reference TRBV7-2 and TRBJ1-1, the complete variable domain reads GAGVSQSPSNKVTEKGKDVELRCDPISGHTALYWYRQSLGQGLEFLIYFQGNSAPDKSGLPSDRFSAERTGGSVSTLTIQRTQQEDSAVYLCASSPRADTEAFFGQGTRLTVV.

This clonotype was detected a few times. One end of the junction varies from germline; a read error may be responsible. The chain combines TRBV11-2 with TRBJ2-3, with TRBD1 as a possible D gene (6 bases). The CDR3 totals 17 residues. In germline, CDR1 is SGHAT, CDR2 FQNNGV. The CDR3 DNA is TGTGCCAGCAGCCTAGAAGGGTCAGGGGCCCACACAGATACGCAGTATTTT. Translation gives CASSLEGSGAHTDTQYF. The full variable domain, with the rest looked up from reference TRBV11-2 and TRBJ2-3, is EAGVAQSPRYKIIEKRQSVAFWCNPISGHATLYWYQQILGQGPKLLIQFQNNGVVDDSQLPKDRFSAERLKGVDSTLKIQPAKLEDSAVYLCASSLEGSGAHTDTQYFGPGTRLTVL.

The rearrangement joins TRBV15 to TRBJ2-1; 10 bases fit TRBD1. V trimming: 0 bases; J trimming: 8 bases; junction bases outside the gene matches: 13. Germline V lookup: CDR1 LNHNV, CDR2 YYDKDF (reference sequence). The CDR3 has 18 residues. This CDR3 reads CATSRDTPGQGSLDEQFF. DNA for the CDR3: TGTGCCACCAGCAGAGATACCCCGGGACAGGGGTCGTTGGATGAGCAGTTCTTC.

With regard to this clonotype: A junction boundary mismatches the germline segment, possibly from a read error. The chain has TRBV29-1 and TRBJ1-5; D ambiguous. The CDR3 is made up of 14 amino acids. Germline V gene data show CDR1 as SQVTM and CDR2 as ANQGSEA. CDR3 sequence: CSVGTDYSSQPQHF. The CDR3 DNA is TGCAGCGTTGGGACGGACTATAGCAGTCAGCCCCAGCATTTT.

This clonotype was counted many times. The J gene is TRBJ2-5, the V gene TRBV29-1; D remains unclear. The V and J ends lost 3 bases and 2 bases respectively, with 7 bases between them. The CDR3 sequence is 12 residues long. CDR1 and CDR2 (germline): SQVTM, ANQGSEA. The CDR3 here is CSVEAKQETQYF. The CDR3 bases are TGCAGCGTTGAGGCCAAACAAGAGACCCAGTACTTC.

This clonotype was detected many times. V and J are TRBV20-1 and TRBJ1-1; D gene unclear. Germline-derived CDR1 and CDR2 are DFQATT and SNEGSKA (reference sequence). CDR3 length: 11 residues. Deletions cut 0 bases from V and 8 bases from J, with 7 bases between. The CDR3 region is CSARDQWEAFF. The DNA of the CDR3 is TGCAGTGCTAGAGATCAGTGGGAAGCTTTCTTT.

This clonotype was recorded a few times. This sequence joins TRBV5-4 and TRBJ2-1; D unclear. Trimming shortened V by 0 bases and J by 9 bases, and 16 bases separated the two germline ends. There are 15 residues in the CDR3. Germline CDR1 is SGHNT and CDR2 is YYREEE (reference sequence). In DNA, the CDR3 is TGTGCCAGCAGCTTGGACAGTCGGCGAGGCGGTGAGCAGTTCTTC. It specifies CASSLDSRRGGEQFF.

This clonotype was recorded at least ten times. The chain uses TRBV20-1 and TRBJ1-5; D remains unclear. V was shortened by 5 bases and J by 2 bases, with 19 bases between the two germline ends. Germline loops: CDR1 DFQATT, CDR2 SNEGSKA (reference sequence). The CDR3 covers 16 residues. CDR3 region: CSARPAGRSGNQPQHF. CDR3 nucleotide sequence: TGCAGTGCTCGCCCCGCAGGACGAAGCGGCAATCAGCCCCAGCATTTT.

The chain combines TRBV27 with TRBJ2-3; unclear D gene. The CDR3 is 12 residues long. CDR1 is MNHEY and CDR2 is SMNVEV in the germline V gene (reference sequence). Between the trimmed V and J ends, which lost 5 bases and 4 bases, there was a span of 7 bases. CDR3 DNA: TGTGCCAGCAGTAAAGGCCCAGATACGCAGTATTTT. Protein: CASSKGPDTQYF.

The chain joins TRBV4-3 to TRBJ1-6; 7 bases match TRBD1. J lost 7 bases, V lost 1 base, and 7 bases had no gene match. The germline V gene has CDR1 LGHNA and CDR2 YSLEER. This CDR3 has 16 amino acids. In nucleotides, the CDR3 is TGCGCCAGCAGCCAAGCTCTACAGGGGACCAATTCACCCCTCCACTTT. The encoded protein is CASSQALQGTNSPLHF.

There are a few counts of this clonotype. This sequence joins TRBV13 and TRBJ2-5; the D is unclear. The CDR3 has 12 amino acids. V dropped 1 base and J dropped 5 bases, with 5 bases sitting between them. Looked up from germline, CDR1 is PRHDT and CDR2 is FYEKMQ (reference sequence). The CDR3 bases are TGTGCCAGCAGCTTAGCAGACGAGACCCAGTACTTC. Translation gives CASSLADETQYF.

This clonotype came up many times. CDR3: CSVEPRYNEQFF. In DNA form, the CDR3 reads TGCAGCGTTGAGCCACGCTACAATGAGCAGTTCTTC. The chain links TRBV29-1 to TRBJ2-1, with no clear D. V shed 3 bases and J shed 3 bases, with 6 bases lying between them. CDR1 is SQVTM, CDR2 ANQGSEA, per germline. The CDR3 spans 12 residues.